The clone carrying this T cell receptor (beta chain) has a single count. Trimming removed 6 bases at V and 6 bases at J, with 12 bases between. The CDR3 is 13 amino acids. The sample comes from a study of blood T cell repertoires in COVID-19. Study information: From T cells, B-cell-depleted T cells, or PBMCs came the material, which was cDNA or gDNA.

TCRdb keeps only in-frame clones here, not all; method: immunoSEQ multiplex PCR. The table has about 70,000 clones, roughly 87% seen once. The genes are TRBV12-3 or TRBV12-4 and TRBJ1-5; D remains unclear. Sequenced sample: peripheral blood. This TCR was recovered from a woman younger than 30 with acute or convalescent COVID-19. The CDR3 here is CASSLSIGQPQHF. The CDR3 nucleotides are TGTGCCAGCAGCCTCTCCATCGGTCAGCCCCAGCATTTT.